Listed here is a single T cell receptor (beta chain). The antigen is unknown. This record belongs to a study of T cell responses to AZD1222 COVID-19 vaccine. This CDR3 region has 17 residues. Trimming removed 4 bases at V and 2 bases at J, with 18 bases between. From germline, CDR1 is MGHRA and CDR2 YSYEKL. Overall study findings and caveats: Only 5 or 6 people who got AZD1222 tested seropositive at baseline. Compared with day 0, the breadth and depth of the Spike-specific TCR repertoire rose significantly after two doses of AZD1222. There were mostly white British donors and more females than males, and clonal diversity was possibly underestimated.

Sequencing used immunoSEQ multiplex PCR; TCRdb keeps in-frame clones, though not all of them. The sample has about 140,000 clones, just under 95% seen once. The sequence derives from an adult who received the AZD1222 COVID-19 vaccine. The material was peripheral blood, obtained 28 days after the second AZD1222 dose. This chain uses TRBV4-1 with TRBJ1-5; possibly TRBD1 for D (5 bases). The CDR3 DNA sequence: TGCGCCAGCAGCCTTCGGGGACTCGGGGCTGGCAATCAGCCCCAGCATTTT. Its translation is CASSLRGLGAGNQPQHF.